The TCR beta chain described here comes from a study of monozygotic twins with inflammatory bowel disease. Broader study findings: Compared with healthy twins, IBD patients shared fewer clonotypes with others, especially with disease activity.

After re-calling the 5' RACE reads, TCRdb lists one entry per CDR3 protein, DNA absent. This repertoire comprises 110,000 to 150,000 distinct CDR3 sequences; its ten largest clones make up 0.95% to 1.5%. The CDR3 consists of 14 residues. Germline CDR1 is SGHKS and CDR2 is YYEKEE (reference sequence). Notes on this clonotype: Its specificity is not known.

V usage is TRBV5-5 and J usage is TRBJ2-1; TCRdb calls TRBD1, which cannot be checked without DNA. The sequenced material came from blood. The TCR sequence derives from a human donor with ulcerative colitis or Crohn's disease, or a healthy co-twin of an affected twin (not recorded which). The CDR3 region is CASSLPGTGDEQFF.